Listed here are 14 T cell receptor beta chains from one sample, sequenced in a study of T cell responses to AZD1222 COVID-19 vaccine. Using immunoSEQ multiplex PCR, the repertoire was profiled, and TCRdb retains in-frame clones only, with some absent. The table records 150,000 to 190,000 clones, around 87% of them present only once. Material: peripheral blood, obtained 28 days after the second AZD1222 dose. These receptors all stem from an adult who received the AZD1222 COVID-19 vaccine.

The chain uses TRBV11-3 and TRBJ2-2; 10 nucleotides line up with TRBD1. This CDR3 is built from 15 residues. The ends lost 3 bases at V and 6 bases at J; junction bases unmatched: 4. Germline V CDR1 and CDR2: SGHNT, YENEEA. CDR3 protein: CASSLGQGRPGELFF. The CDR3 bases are TGTGCCAGCAGCTTGGGACAGGGGCGCCCCGGGGAGCTGTTTTTT.

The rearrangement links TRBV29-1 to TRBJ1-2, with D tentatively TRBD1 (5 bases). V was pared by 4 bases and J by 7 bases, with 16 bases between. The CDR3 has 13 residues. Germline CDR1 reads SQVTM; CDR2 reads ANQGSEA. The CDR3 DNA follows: TGCAGCGTTGTCTTGGGGGGTCGTGGTGGCTACACCTTC. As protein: CSVVLGGRGGYTF.

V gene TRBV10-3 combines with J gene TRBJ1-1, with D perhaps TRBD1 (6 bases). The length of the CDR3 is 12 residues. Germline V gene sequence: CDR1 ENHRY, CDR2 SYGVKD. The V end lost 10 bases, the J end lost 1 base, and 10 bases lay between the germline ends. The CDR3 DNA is TGTGCCACTACAGGGCCGAACACTGAAGCTTTCTTT. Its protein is CATTGPNTEAFF.

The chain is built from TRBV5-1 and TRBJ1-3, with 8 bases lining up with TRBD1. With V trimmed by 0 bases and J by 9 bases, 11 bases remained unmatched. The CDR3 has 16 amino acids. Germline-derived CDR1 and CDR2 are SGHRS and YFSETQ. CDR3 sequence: CASSLGRDRLQGTIYF. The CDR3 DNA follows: TGCGCCAGCAGCTTGGGTCGGGACAGGCTTCAAGGCACCATATATTTT.

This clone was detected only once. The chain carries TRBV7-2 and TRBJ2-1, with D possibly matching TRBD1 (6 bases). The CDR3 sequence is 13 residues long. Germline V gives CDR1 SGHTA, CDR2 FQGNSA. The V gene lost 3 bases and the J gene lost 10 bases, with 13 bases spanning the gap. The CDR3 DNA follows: TGTGCCAGCAGCTTCTCGTCAGGGACAGAGCAGTTCTTC. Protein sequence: CASSFSSGTEQFF.

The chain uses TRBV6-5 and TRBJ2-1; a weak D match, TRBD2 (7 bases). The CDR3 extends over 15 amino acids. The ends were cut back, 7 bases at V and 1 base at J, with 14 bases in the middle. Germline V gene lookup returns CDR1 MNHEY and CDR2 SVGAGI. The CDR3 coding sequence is TGTGCCAGCAACCCAAGGGGGGGATCCTACAATGAGCAGTTCTTC. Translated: CASNPRGGSYNEQFF.

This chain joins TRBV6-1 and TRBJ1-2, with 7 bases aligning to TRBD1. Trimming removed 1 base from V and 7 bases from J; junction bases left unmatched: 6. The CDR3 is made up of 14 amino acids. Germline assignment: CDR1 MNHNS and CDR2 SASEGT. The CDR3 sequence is CASSEGDSPIGYTF. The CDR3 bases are TGTGCCAGCAGTGAAGGGGACAGCCCTATTGGCTACACCTTC.

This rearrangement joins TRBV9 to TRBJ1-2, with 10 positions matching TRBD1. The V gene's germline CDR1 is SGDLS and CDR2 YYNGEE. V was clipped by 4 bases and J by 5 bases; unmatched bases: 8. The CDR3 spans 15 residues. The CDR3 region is CASSPGGTGVYGYTF. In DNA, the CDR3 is TGTGCCAGCAGCCCGGGCGGGACAGGGGTTTATGGCTACACCTTC.

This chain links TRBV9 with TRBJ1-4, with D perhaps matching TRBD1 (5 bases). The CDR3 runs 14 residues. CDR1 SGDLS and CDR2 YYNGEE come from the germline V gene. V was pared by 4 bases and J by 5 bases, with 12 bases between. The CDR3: CASSPDDRNEKLFF. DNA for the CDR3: TGTGCCAGCAGCCCGGATGACAGAAATGAAAAACTGTTTTTT. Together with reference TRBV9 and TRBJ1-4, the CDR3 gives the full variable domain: DSGVTQTPKHLITATGQRVTLRCSPRSGDLSVYWYQQSLDQGLQFLIQYYNGEERAKGNILERFSAQQFPDLHSELNLSSLELGDSALYFCASSPDDRNEKLFFGSGTQLSVL.

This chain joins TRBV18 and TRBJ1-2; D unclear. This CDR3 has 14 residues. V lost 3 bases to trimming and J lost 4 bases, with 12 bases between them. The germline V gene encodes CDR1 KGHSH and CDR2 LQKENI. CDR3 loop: CASSPPISGYGYTF. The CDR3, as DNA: TGTGCCAGCTCACCCCCGATCAGTGGCTATGGCTACACCTTC.

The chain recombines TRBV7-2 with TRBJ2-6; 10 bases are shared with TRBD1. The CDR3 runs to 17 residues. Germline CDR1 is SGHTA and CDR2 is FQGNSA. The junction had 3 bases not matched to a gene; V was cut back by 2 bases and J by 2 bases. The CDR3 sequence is CASSLIGQGAGANVLTF. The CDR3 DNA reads TGTGCCAGCAGCTTAATAGGACAGGGGGCTGGGGCCAACGTCCTGACTTTC. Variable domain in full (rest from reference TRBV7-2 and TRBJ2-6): GAGVSQSPSNKVTEKGKDVELRCDPISGHTALYWYRQSLGQGLEFLIYFQGNSAPDKSGLPSDRFSAERTGGSVSTLTIQRTQQEDSAVYLCASSLIGQGAGANVLTFGAGSRLTVL.

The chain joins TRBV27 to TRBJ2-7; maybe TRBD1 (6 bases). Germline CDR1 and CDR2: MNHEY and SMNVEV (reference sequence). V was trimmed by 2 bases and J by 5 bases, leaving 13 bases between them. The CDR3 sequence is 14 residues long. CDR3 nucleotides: TGTGCCAGCAGTTTAAGAGGCAGGGGAAACGAGCAGTACTTC. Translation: CASSLRGRGNEQYF.

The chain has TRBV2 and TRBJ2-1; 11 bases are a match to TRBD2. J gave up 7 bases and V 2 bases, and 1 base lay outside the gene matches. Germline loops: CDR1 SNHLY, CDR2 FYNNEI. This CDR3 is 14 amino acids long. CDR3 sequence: CASSESSGRNEQFF. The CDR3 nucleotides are TGTGCCAGCAGTGAATCTAGCGGGAGGAATGAGCAGTTCTTC.

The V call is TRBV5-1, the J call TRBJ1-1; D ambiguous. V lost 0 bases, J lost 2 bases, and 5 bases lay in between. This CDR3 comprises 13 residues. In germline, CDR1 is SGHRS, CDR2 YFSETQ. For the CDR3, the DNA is TGCGCCAGCAGCTTGGGCCTAAACACTGAAGCTTTCTTT. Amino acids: CASSLGLNTEAFF.